A single sample is the source of the 14 T cell receptor beta chains below, sequenced in a study of tissue T cells after allogeneic stem cell transplantation. TCRdb keeps only in-frame clones here, not all; method: immunoSEQ multiplex PCR. The sample includes about 6,300 clones, approximately 71% seen only once; the top ten take around 25%. Here the sequenced sample was tissue from the stomach, taken at autopsy. Every receptor here comes from a woman between 18 and 55 years old with breast cancer.

The rearrangement joins TRBV28 to TRBJ2-4; D is perhaps TRBD1 (6 bases). The CDR3 is 15 amino acids. Trimming pared 6 bases from V and 8 bases from J, leaving 20 bases between. CDR1 and CDR2 (germline): MDHEN, SYDVKM. The CDR3 is CASSPDSWSLYIQYF. CDR3 DNA: TGTGCCAGCAGCCCGGACAGTTGGAGTTTATACATTCAGTACTTC.

V usage is TRBV9 and J usage is TRBJ2-3, with TRBD1 matching over 8 bases. Trimming removed 3 bases from V and 2 bases from J; junction bases left unmatched: 5. In germline, CDR1 is SGDLS, CDR2 YYNGEE. The CDR3 is made up of 15 amino acids. The CDR3 sequence is CASSGTGQVTDTQYF. CDR3 nucleotide sequence: TGTGCCAGCAGCGGGACGGGACAGGTCACAGATACGCAGTATTTT. The variable domain in full, completed from reference TRBV9 and TRBJ2-3, reads DSGVTQTPKHLITATGQRVTLRCSPRSGDLSVYWYQQSLDQGLQFLIQYYNGEERAKGNILERFSAQQFPDLHSELNLSSLELGDSALYFCASSGTGQVTDTQYFGPGTRLTVL.

This clone is judged medium-sized. The chain joins TRBV27 to TRBJ2-2; 7 bases match TRBD2. Germline V lookup: CDR1 MNHEY, CDR2 SMNVEV (reference sequence). The CDR3 sequence is 19 residues long. The J segment lost 6 bases and the V segment lost 6 bases, leaving 22 bases of the junction unmatched. The DNA for the CDR3 is TGTGCCAGCAGGCTCACAACGGGGGTGGCGGGAGTCGGGGCCGGGGAGCTGTTTTTT. The encoded protein is CASRLTTGVAGVGAGELFF.

The DNA for the CDR3 is TGTGCCAGCAGCTTAATGGCGGGGAACGAGCAGTACTTC. Translation gives CASSLMAGNEQYF. The gene calls are TRBV7-3 and TRBJ2-7; the D gene is possibly TRBD2 (6 bases). The CDR3 totals 13 residues. V lost 1 base, J lost 5 bases, and 9 bases lay in between. Germline V gene lookup returns CDR1 SGHTA and CDR2 FQGTGA.

This sequence joins TRBV10-3 and TRBJ2-5, with D perhaps TRBD1 (6 bases). Germline assignment: CDR1 ENHRY and CDR2 SYGVKD. The CDR3 loop spans 12 amino acids. V dropped 10 bases and J dropped 2 bases, with 11 bases sitting between them. The CDR3 reads CATNRAQETQYF. The CDR3 DNA follows: TGTGCCACAAACAGGGCGCAAGAGACCCAGTACTTC.

This clone showed up just a few times. The chain couples TRBV12-5 to TRBJ1-6; 9 bases are a match to TRBD1. From germline, CDR1 is LGHNT and CDR2 FRNRAP. Trimming took 5 bases from V and 6 from J; bases not matched to a gene: 5. The CDR3 covers 15 residues. The CDR3 protein is CASGIGTGRNSPLHF. The CDR3 bases are TGTGCTAGTGGTATCGGGACAGGGCGTAATTCACCCCTCCACTTT.

This clone was seen a few times. V usage is TRBV5-1 and J usage is TRBJ2-3; 7 bases are a match to TRBD2. From germline, CDR1 is SGHRS and CDR2 YFSETQ. The CDR3 is 12 amino acids. V lost 5 bases and J lost 6; bases outside the gene matches: 3. The CDR3 coding sequence is TGCGCCAGCAGACTAGCGAGGGATACGCAGTATTTT. Translation gives CASRLARDTQYF.

The chain carries TRBV9 and TRBJ2-2, with D tentatively TRBD1 or TRBD2 (6 bases each). Germline V gene sequence: CDR1 SGDLS, CDR2 YYNGEE. Trimming shortened V by 5 bases and J by 6 bases, and 20 bases separated the two germline ends. The CDR3 consists of 16 residues. The CDR3 is CASSDRGNREAGELFF. For the CDR3, the DNA is TGTGCCAGCAGTGATCGAGGGAACAGGGAGGCCGGGGAGCTGTTTTTT.

V usage is TRBV7-2 and J usage is TRBJ2-7, with no clear D. The V and J ends lost 3 bases and 0 bases respectively, with 3 bases between them. Per germline, CDR1 SGHTA and CDR2 FQGNSA. The CDR3 totals 12 residues. The CDR3 spells CASSFHSYEQYF. The DNA for the CDR3 is TGTGCCAGCAGCTTCCACTCCTACGAGCAGTACTTC. Filled out from reference TRBV7-2 and TRBJ2-7, the complete variable domain reads GAGVSQSPSNKVTEKGKDVELRCDPISGHTALYWYRQSLGQGLEFLIYFQGNSAPDKSGLPSDRFSAERTGGSVSTLTIQRTQQEDSAVYLCASSFHSYEQYFGPGTRLTVT.

A few counts support this clone. This chain connects TRBV27 to TRBJ2-7; maybe TRBD1 (5 bases). The CDR3 covers 15 residues. Germline V gene sequence: CDR1 MNHEY, CDR2 SMNVEV (reference sequence). With 3 bases removed from V and 4 bases from J, the gap between germline ends came to 16 bases. The CDR3 DNA sequence: TGTGCCAGCAGTTTCGCTAGGGGCAGCGCTTACGAGCAGTACTTC. It yields the protein CASSFARGSAYEQYF.

The chain recombines TRBV4-1 with TRBJ2-2; 10 bases fit TRBD2. V lost 1 base to trimming and J lost 7 bases; unmatched junction nucleotides: 6. The length of the CDR3 is 16 residues. Germline CDR1 reads MGHRA; CDR2 reads YSYEKL. The CDR3 loop is CASSQATGLAVGELFF. CDR3 nucleotides: TGCGCCAGCAGCCAAGCCACCGGACTAGCGGTCGGGGAGCTGTTTTTT.

This sequence joins TRBV7-2 and TRBJ2-7; no clear D. There are 19 residues in the CDR3. Germline loops: CDR1 SGHTA, CDR2 FQGNSA. V was trimmed by 2 bases and J by 2 bases, leaving 25 bases between them. CDR3 sequence reads: CASSLWLVRSDDLAYEQYF. CDR3 nucleotides: TGTGCCAGCAGCTTATGGTTGGTCAGGTCCGACGATTTAGCCTACGAGCAGTACTTC.

The rearrangement links TRBV20-1 to TRBJ2-5; D not certain. Deletions cut 8 bases from V and 0 bases from J, with 7 bases between. In germline, CDR1 is DFQATT, CDR2 SNEGSKA (reference sequence). This CDR3 spans 11 amino acids. Here the CDR3 reads CSSENQETQYF. As DNA, the CDR3 is TGCAGTTCCGAAAACCAAGAGACCCAGTACTTC.

This clone is labeled medium-sized. V is TRBV7-2 and J is TRBJ1-6, with D possibly matching TRBD1 (5 bases). CDR1 and CDR2 from the germline V gene are SGHTA and FQGNSA. The CDR3 has 14 amino acids. V lost 2 bases, J lost 10 bases, and 12 bases lay in between. Here the CDR3 reads CASSLRGVGSPLHF. The CDR3 DNA is TGTGCCAGCAGCTTAAGAGGGGTCGGGTCACCCCTCCACTTT.